The clone carrying this TCR beta chain occurred many times. Its antigen is unidentified. The CDR3 extends 3 residues past the end of the read, so its final part is completed from the germline J gene. Trimming removed 6 bases at V and 1 base at J, with 12 bases between. CDR3 length equals 13 residues. Germline lookup yields CDR1 SQVTM and CDR2 ANQGSEA. The data are from a study of T cell clonality in common variable immunodeficiency. General observations from the study: Fewer deletions and N-nucleotide insertions were reportedly seen in common variable immunodeficiency TCR beta sequences. TCRbeta clonality was increased in CVID versus healthy controls.

Most patients and controls had Caucasian heritage. CVID and control samples used equivalent genomic DNA input. Produced via immunoSEQ multiplex PCR; TCRdb's table is partial and in-frame only. This sample includes roughly 32,000 clones with no singletons; its ten biggest clones take up approximately 8.8%. The TCR comes from a person between 18 and 69 years old in good health. V usage is TRBV29-1 and J usage is TRBJ1-1; D unclear. Sequenced sample: peripheral blood mononuclear cells. CDR3: CSVIATGNTEAFF. CDR3 DNA, as far as it was read: TGCAGCGTCATTGCGACGGGGAACACTGAA.